This T cell receptor (beta chain) derives from a study of tumor-infiltrating lymphocytes in oesophageal squamous cell carcinoma. TCRdb fed the PCR reads into MiXCR, producing one record per CDR3 protein. Of roughly 12,000 distinct CDR3 sequences listed, approximately 50% are singletons. Germline trimming cut 10 bases from V and 5 bases from J; bases unmatched to any gene: 9. Germline CDR1 MNHNS, CDR2 SASEGT. The CDR3 sequence is 13 residues long. The rearrangement joins TRBV6-1 to TRBJ2-5, with 8 bases matching TRBD2. What was sequenced was normal esophageal tissue next to the tumor. This receptor was taken from a male donor with esophageal squamous cell carcinoma. CDR3: CAIERERGETQYF. In nucleotides, the CDR3 is TGTGCCATCGAGCGGGAGAGGGGGGAGACCCAGTACTTC.